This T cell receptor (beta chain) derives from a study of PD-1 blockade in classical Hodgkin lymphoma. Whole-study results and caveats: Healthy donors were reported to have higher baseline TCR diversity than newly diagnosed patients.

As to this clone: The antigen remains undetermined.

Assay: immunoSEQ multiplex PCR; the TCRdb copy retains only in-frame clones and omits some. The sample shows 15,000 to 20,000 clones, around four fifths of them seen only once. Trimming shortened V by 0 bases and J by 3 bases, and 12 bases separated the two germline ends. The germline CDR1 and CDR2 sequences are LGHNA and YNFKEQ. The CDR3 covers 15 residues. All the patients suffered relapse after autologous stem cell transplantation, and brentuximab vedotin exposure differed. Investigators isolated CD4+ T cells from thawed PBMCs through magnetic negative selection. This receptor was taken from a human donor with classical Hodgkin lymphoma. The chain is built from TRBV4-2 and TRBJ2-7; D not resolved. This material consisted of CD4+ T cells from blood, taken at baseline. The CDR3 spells CASSQDLAVYYEQYF. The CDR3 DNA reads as TGTGCCAGCAGCCAAGATCTCGCAGTTTACTACGAGCAGTACTTC.